These 20 T cell receptor beta chains originate from one sample sequenced in a study of neurological immune-mediated disorders. TCRdb re-derived calls from the 5' RACE reads in MiXCR, one entry per CDR3 protein. The sample has about 120,000 distinct CDR3 sequences, about 3.4% seen once. Specimen: PBMCs. These receptors came from a woman aged 25 to 39 with multiple sclerosis.

This clonotype was observed at least ten times. The V call is TRBV19, the J call TRBJ1-5; D ambiguous. Trimming took 7 bases from V and 6 from J, leaving 13 bases between them. The CDR3 has 13 residues. CDR1 LNHDA and CDR2 SQIVND come from the germline V gene (reference sequence). In DNA, the CDR3 is TGTGCCAGTATGGGAGCCCGAGGTCAGCCCCAGCATTTT. Translation gives CASMGARGQPQHF.

This clonotype showed up many times. The rearrangement uses TRBV29-1 and TRBJ2-1; D assignment may be TRBD1 or TRBD2 (6 bases each). The CDR3 is 13 residues long. Germline V gene data show CDR1 as SQVTM and CDR2 as ANQGSEA. Trimming shortened V by 7 bases and J by 8 bases, and 18 bases separated the two germline ends. CDR3 amino acids: CSADGGVIHEQFF. CDR3 nucleotide sequence: TGCAGCGCGGACGGGGGCGTTATACATGAGCAGTTCTTC.

This clonotype was seen at least ten times. V gene TRBV5-1 combines with J gene TRBJ2-7; TRBD1 matches 9 bases. The CDR3 spans 15 residues. Germline V gives CDR1 SGHRS, CDR2 YFSETQ. V shed 4 bases, J shed 3 bases, and the junction held 8 bases outside the gene matches. CDR3: CASSTEDRGSYEQYF. CDR3 nucleotide sequence: TGCGCCAGCAGCACCGAGGACAGGGGCAGCTACGAGCAGTACTTC.

This clonotype was recorded at least ten times. This chain uses TRBV10-3 with TRBJ2-7, with D possibly TRBD2 on 5 matching bases. Germline CDR1 and CDR2: ENHRY and SYGVKD. V was pared by 4 bases and J by 1 base, with 11 bases between. The CDR3 sequence is 14 residues long. The chain's CDR3 is CAISATGLSYEQYF. The CDR3 DNA reads TGTGCCATCAGTGCGACGGGGTTATCCTACGAGCAGTACTTC.

This clonotype was seen many times. The chain links TRBV7-8 to TRBJ1-2; D is unclear. Trimming removed 5 bases at V and 2 bases at J, with 9 bases between. The CDR3 is 13 amino acids. CDR1 is SGHVS and CDR2 is FQNEAQ in the germline V gene. The CDR3 bases are TGTGCCAGCAGCCGACATCTAAACTATGGCTACACCTTC. This translates into CASSRHLNYGYTF.

The sample holds many counts of this clonotype. The chain joins TRBV7-8 to TRBJ2-2; D may be TRBD1 or TRBD2 (6 bases each). The CDR3 sequence is 19 residues long. V lost 5 bases and J 4 bases, leaving 26 bases between the germline ends. The germline CDR1 and CDR2 sequences are SGHVS and FQNEAQ. CDR3: CASSPPRGSAEGGTGELFF. CDR3 nucleotide sequence: TGTGCCAGCAGCCCTCCCCGGGGGTCAGCGGAGGGGGGCACCGGGGAGCTGTTTTTT.

In this sample, this clonotype turned up many times. The chain employs TRBV3-1 and TRBJ1-6; D not certain. V gave up 1 base and J gave up 0 bases, with 7 bases separating them. Germline V gene sequence: CDR1 LGHDT, CDR2 YNNKEL (reference sequence). The length of the CDR3 is 16 residues. This CDR3 is CASSQVVSSYNSPLHF. In DNA form, the CDR3 reads TGTGCCAGCAGCCAAGTTGTGAGCTCCTATAATTCACCCCTCCACTTT.

This clonotype was found many times. The chain employs TRBV6-6 and TRBJ2-7; D unclear. V was pared by 6 bases and J by 9 bases, with 12 bases between. The CDR3 length is 11 residues. Germline V gives CDR1 MNHNY, CDR2 SVGAGI (reference sequence). The DNA for the CDR3 is TGTGCCAGCAGCCAATATCAAGGGCAGTACTTC. Translated: CASSQYQGQYF.

This clonotype has at least ten counts. DNA of the CDR3: TGCGCCAGCAGCCCGGCCAGTTTTGACAATGAGCAGTTCTTC. Its protein is CASSPASFDNEQFF. The V gene is TRBV5-1, the J gene TRBJ2-1; no clear D gene. In germline, CDR1 is SGHRS, CDR2 YFSETQ. CDR3 length: 14 amino acids. V was clipped by 4 bases and J by 5 bases, with 13 bases between them. The full variable domain, its missing parts supplied by reference TRBV5-1 and TRBJ2-1, is KAGVTQTPRYLIKTRGQQVTLSCSPISGHRSVSWYQQTPGQGLQFLFEYFSETQRNKGNFPGRFSGRQFSNSRSEMNVSTLELGDSALYLCASSPASFDNEQFFGPGTRLTVL.

This clonotype has ten or more counts. The genes are TRBV7-2 and TRBJ1-3; D not resolved. The CDR3 loop spans 15 amino acids. Trimming removed 1 base at V and 0 bases at J, with 7 bases between. The germline V gene encodes CDR1 SGHTA and CDR2 FQGNSA. CDR3 protein: CASSLGEPSGNTIYF. The CDR3 DNA reads as TGTGCCAGCAGCTTAGGTGAACCCTCTGGAAACACCATATATTTT.

This clonotype was recorded at least ten times. The chain uses TRBV15 and TRBJ1-5, with unresolved D. The CDR3 sequence is 15 residues long. In germline, CDR1 is LNHNV, CDR2 YYDKDF (reference sequence). V lost 0 bases to trimming and J lost 4 bases, with 10 bases between them. CDR3 loop: CATSREWRLNQPQHF. CDR3 DNA: TGTGCCACCAGCAGAGAATGGAGGTTAAATCAGCCCCAGCATTTT.

This clonotype came up many times. V is TRBV4-3 and J is TRBJ2-3; 11 nucleotides agree with TRBD2. The V gene end was trimmed by 2 bases and the J gene end by 8 bases; junction bases not matched to a gene: 6. This CDR3 is 15 amino acids long. From germline, CDR1 is LGHNA and CDR2 YSLEER. This chain's CDR3 is CASSQLAGGPTTQYF. The CDR3, as DNA: TGCGCCAGCAGCCAATTAGCGGGAGGGCCTACTACGCAGTATTTT.

This clonotype was seen ten or more times. The chain is built from TRBV7-2 and TRBJ2-7; 8 nucleotides match TRBD2. V trimming: 8 bases; J trimming: 3 bases; junction bases outside the gene matches: 12. Germline CDR1 reads SGHTA; CDR2 reads FQGNSA. CDR3 length: 15 residues. The CDR3 sequence: CASPLYTSGYYEQYF. The CDR3 region has the DNA TGTGCCAGCCCGCTTTACACTAGCGGTTACTACGAGCAGTACTTC.

This clonotype has at least ten counts. The chain employs TRBV29-1 and TRBJ1-1; 7 bases map to TRBD1. CDR1 is SQVTM and CDR2 is ANQGSEA in the germline V gene. The CDR3 sequence is 14 residues long. The junction had 11 bases not matched to a gene; V was cut back by 6 bases and J by 4 bases. The CDR3 loop is CSVTQGGAGTEAFF. In DNA form, the CDR3 reads TGCAGCGTAACCCAGGGGGGGGCGGGCACTGAAGCTTTCTTT.

The table lists this clonotype with many counts. The chain combines TRBV12-3 or TRBV12-4 with TRBJ2-5, with TRBD2 matching over 12 bases. CDR3 length: 15 residues. The junction had 1 base not matched to a gene; V was cut back by 1 base and J by 4 bases. The CDR3 spells CASSLVLAGGETQYF. DNA of the CDR3: TGTGCCAGCAGTTTAGTACTAGCGGGAGGAGAGACCCAGTACTTC.

This clonotype was recorded many times. The chain carries TRBV27 and TRBJ2-2; D gene uncertain. The CDR3 runs 12 residues. Germline CDR1 reads MNHEY; CDR2 reads SMNVEV (reference sequence). Trimming removed 5 bases from V and 4 bases from J, with 5 bases in between. CDR3 in DNA: TGTGCCAGCAGTCCTCCCACCGGGGAGCTGTTTTTT. Residues: CASSPPTGELFF.

Many counts were recorded for this clonotype. The chain carries TRBV7-2 and TRBJ2-1, with TRBD1 matching 7 bases. Per germline, CDR1 SGHTA and CDR2 FQGNSA. The CDR3 extends over 14 amino acids. The V and J ends lost 0 bases and 7 bases, in that order; junction bases with no gene match: 3. This CDR3 is CASSLAQDRNEQFF. The DNA of the CDR3 is TGTGCCAGCAGCTTAGCGCAGGACAGGAATGAGCAGTTCTTC.

This clonotype was detected many times. V is TRBV19 and J is TRBJ1-1, with a tentative D call TRBD1 (5 bases). V dropped 6 bases and J dropped 4 bases, with 18 bases sitting between them. The germline V gene encodes CDR1 LNHDA and CDR2 SQIVND (reference sequence). This CDR3 has 15 residues. CDR3 sequence reads: CASSPPRGRGTEAFF. The CDR3 bases are TGTGCCAGTAGCCCCCCGAGGGGACGAGGCACTGAAGCTTTCTTT.

This clonotype was detected ten times or more. This chain joins TRBV29-1 and TRBJ1-1, with 10 bases identical to TRBD1. The trim removed 2 bases at V and 5 bases at J, leaving 11 bases unmatched. Germline V gene data show CDR1 as SQVTM and CDR2 as ANQGSEA. The CDR3 has 16 amino acids. CDR3 sequence: CSVETRMGQGRTEAFF. The CDR3 nucleotides are TGCAGCGTTGAAACTAGGATGGGACAGGGGCGAACTGAAGCTTTCTTT.

This clonotype has more than one count but fewer than ten. The chain combines TRBV28 with TRBJ1-2; D is perhaps TRBD1 (5 bases). CDR3 length: 17 residues. V was trimmed by 4 bases and J by 2 bases, leaving 20 bases between them. Germline loops: CDR1 MDHEN, CDR2 SYDVKM. CDR3 protein: CASSSPRGREYNYGYTF. CDR3 nucleotides: TGTGCCAGCAGTTCCCCCCGGGGGAGGGAATACAACTATGGCTACACCTTC.